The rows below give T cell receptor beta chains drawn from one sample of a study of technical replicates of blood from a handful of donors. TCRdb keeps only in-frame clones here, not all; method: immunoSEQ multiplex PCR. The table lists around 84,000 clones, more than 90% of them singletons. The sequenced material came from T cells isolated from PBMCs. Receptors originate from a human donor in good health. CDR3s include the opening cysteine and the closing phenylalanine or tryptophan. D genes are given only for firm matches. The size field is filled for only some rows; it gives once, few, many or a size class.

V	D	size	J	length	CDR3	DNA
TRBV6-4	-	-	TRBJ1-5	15	CASSAGGSGNQPQHF	TGTGCCAGCAGTGCCGGGGGGTCGGGCAATCAGCCCCAGCATTTT
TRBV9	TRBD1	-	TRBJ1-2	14	CASSADRGPAGYTF	TGTGCCAGCAGCGCGGACAGGGGGCCTGCTGGCTACACCTTC
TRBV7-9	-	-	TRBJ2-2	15	CASSPGTTNTGELFF	TGTGCCAGCAGCCCCGGGACAACGAACACCGGGGAGCTGTTTTTT
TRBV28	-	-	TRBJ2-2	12	CASTGFTGELFF	TGTGCCAGTACGGGGTTCACCGGGGAGCTGTTTTTT
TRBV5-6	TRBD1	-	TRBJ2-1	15	CASSLTGDRYNEQFF	TGTGCCAGCAGCTTGACAGGGGATAGATACAATGAGCAGTTCTTC
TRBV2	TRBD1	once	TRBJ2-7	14	CASSRTGEGYEQYF	TGTGCCAGCAGTAGGACAGGGGAAGGCTACGAGCAGTACTTC
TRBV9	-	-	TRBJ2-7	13	CASSPSVLGEQYF	TGTGCCAGCAGCCCCTCGGTCCTAGGTGAGCAGTACTTC
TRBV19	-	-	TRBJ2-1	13	CASSMASSRNQFF	TGTGCCAGTAGTATGGCCTCTAGCAGAAATCAGTTCTTC
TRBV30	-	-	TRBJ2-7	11	CAGSRGYEQYF	TGTGCCGGTAGTAGAGGCTACGAGCAGTACTTC
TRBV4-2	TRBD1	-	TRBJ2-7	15	CASSQDFQGADEQYF	TGTGCCAGCAGCCAAGATTTTCAGGGGGCGGATGAGCAGTACTTC
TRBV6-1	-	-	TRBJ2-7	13	CASSETRAYEQYF	TGTGCCAGCAGTGAGACCAGGGCCTACGAGCAGTACTTC
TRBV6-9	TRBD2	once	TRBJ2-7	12	CAGRGGPYEQYF	TGTGCGGGTCGGGGGGGTCCCTACGAGCAGTACTTC
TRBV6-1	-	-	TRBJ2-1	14	CASSHGDTSAEQFF	TGTGCCAGCAGTCACGGGGATACCTCGGCCGAGCAGTTCTTC
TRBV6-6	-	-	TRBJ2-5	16	CASSGTPQGYQETQYF	TGTGCCAGCAGTGGGACACCCCAGGGGTACCAAGAGACCCAGTACTTC
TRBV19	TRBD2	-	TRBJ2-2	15	CASTTGHAGGGELFF	TGTGCCAGTACAACCGGACATGCGGGAGGCGGGGAGCTGTTTTTT
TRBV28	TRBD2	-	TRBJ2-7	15	CASRRSGSQSYEQYF	TGTGCCAGCAGGCGAAGCGGGAGTCAATCCTACGAGCAGTACTTC
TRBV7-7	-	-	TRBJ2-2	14	CASSSTRGTGELFF	TGTGCCAGCAGCTCGACCAGGGGCACCGGGGAGCTGTTTTTT
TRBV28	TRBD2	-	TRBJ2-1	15	CASTGASGGAREQFF	TGTGCCAGCACGGGGGCTAGCGGGGGGGCACGTGAGCAGTTCTTC
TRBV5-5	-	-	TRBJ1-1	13	CASSFLREDEAFF	TGTGCCAGCAGCTTCCTCCGTGAGGATGAAGCTTTCTTT
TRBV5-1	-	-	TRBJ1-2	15	CASRGSLAPGYGYTF	TGCGCCAGCAGAGGTAGTCTGGCTCCGGGCTATGGCTACACCTTC